The 25 T cell receptor beta chains in this list originate from one sample, sequenced in a study of blood T cell repertoires in COVID-19. Libraries were prepared by immunoSEQ multiplex PCR; TCRdb keeps only in-frame clonotypes and omits some of them. The sample lists more than 90,000 clones, 70% to 90% occurring once. The sequenced sample was peripheral blood. These receptors originate from a middle-aged man with acute or convalescent COVID-19.

V and J are TRBV28 and TRBJ2-1; 7 bases agree with TRBD2. CDR1 and CDR2 (germline): MDHEN, SYDVKM. The CDR3 consists of 15 residues. V gave up 2 bases and J gave up 4 bases; unmatched junction bases: 5. The CDR3 reads CASSLGLADYNEQFF. For the CDR3, the DNA is TGTGCCAGCAGTTTAGGGCTAGCGGATTACAATGAGCAGTTCTTC.

The J gene is TRBJ1-3, the V gene TRBV7-9; D unresolved. The V gene's germline CDR1 is SEHNR and CDR2 FQNEAQ (reference sequence). The CDR3 extends over 15 amino acids. V dropped 5 bases and J dropped 1 base, with 12 bases sitting between them. This CDR3 is CASSPPGRSGNTIYF. Written as DNA, the CDR3 is TGTGCCAGCAGCCCACCCGGGAGATCTGGAAACACCATATATTTT.

The V and J genes are TRBV5-6 and TRBJ2-2; 10 nucleotides agree with TRBD2. V dropped 4 bases and J dropped 4; count of bases not matched to a gene: 4. The CDR3 runs to 15 residues. The V gene's germline CDR1 is SGHDT and CDR2 YYEEEE. This chain's CDR3 is CASSPTSGSTGELFF. In nucleotides, the CDR3 is TGTGCCAGCAGCCCGACTAGCGGGTCCACCGGGGAGCTGTTTTTT.

V and J are TRBV18 and TRBJ2-7; perhaps TRBD1 as D (6 bases). V was cut by 2 bases and J by 3 bases, with 14 bases left in between. Germline lookup yields CDR1 KGHSH and CDR2 LQKENI. This CDR3 is built from 15 residues. CDR3 bases: TGTGCCAGCTCACCAACAGGGTCCGTCGTCTACGAGCAGTACTTC. Translating gives CASSPTGSVVYEQYF.

The chain couples TRBV27 to TRBJ2-7; D possibly corresponds to TRBD2 (5 bases). V was clipped by 2 bases and J by 0 bases, with 17 bases between them. Germline V gene sequence: CDR1 MNHEY, CDR2 SMNVEV (reference sequence). The CDR3 has 17 residues. The CDR3 region is CASSLRWEPRSSYEQYF. CDR3 nucleotides: TGTGCCAGCAGTTTAAGATGGGAGCCGAGAAGCTCCTACGAGCAGTACTTC.

This clone was counted once. The rearrangement links TRBV3-1 (or the pseudogene TRBV3-2) to TRBJ1-2; D is unresolved. This CDR3 contains 15 residues. Germline CDR1 reads LGHDT; CDR2 reads YNNKEL (reference sequence). Trimming removed 1 base at V and 4 bases at J, with 13 bases between. The chain's CDR3 is CASSQGQLPVYGYTF. The CDR3 DNA reads as TGTGCCAGCAGCCAAGGACAATTACCTGTCTATGGCTACACCTTC.

V gene TRBV11-2 combines with J gene TRBJ2-2, with a weak D call TRBD1 (6 bases). CDR3 length equals 15 residues. Deletions cut 0 bases from V and 7 bases from J, with 12 bases between. The germline V gene has CDR1 SGHAT and CDR2 FQNNGV. The DNA for the CDR3 is TGTGCCAGCAGCTTAGATAGGGGGATTGGCGGGGAGCTGTTTTTT. This gives the protein CASSLDRGIGGELFF. Combining the CDR3 with reference TRBV11-2 and TRBJ2-2 gives the whole variable domain EAGVAQSPRYKIIEKRQSVAFWCNPISGHATLYWYQQILGQGPKLLIQFQNNGVVDDSQLPKDRFSAERLKGVDSTLKIQPAKLEDSAVYLCASSLDRGIGGELFFGEGSRLTVL.

The chain links TRBV19 to TRBJ1-6, with a weak D call TRBD1 (6 bases). The germline V and J ends were trimmed by 3 bases and 10 bases, with 10 bases remaining between them. The CDR3 spans 13 residues. CDR1 is LNHDA and CDR2 is SQIVND in the germline V gene (reference sequence). DNA for the CDR3: TGTGCCAGTAGTATCAACAGGGACTCACCCCTCCACTTT. Amino acid sequence: CASSINRDSPLHF.

V and J are TRBV5-5 and TRBJ1-1, with TRBD1 matching 7 bases. This CDR3 has 15 amino acids. Germline-derived CDR1 and CDR2 are SGHKS and YYEKEE (reference sequence). J gave up 6 bases and V 3 bases, and 11 bases lay outside the gene matches. CDR3 in DNA: TGTGCCAGCAGCTATCAACAGGGGACCTTGGCTGAAGCTTTCTTT. It translates to CASSYQQGTLAEAFF. Full variable domain (remainder filled in from reference TRBV5-5 and TRBJ1-1): DAGVTQSPTHLIKTRGQQVTLRCSPISGHKSVSWYQQVLGQGPQFIFQYYEKEERGRGNFPDRFSARQFPNYSSELNVNALLLGDSALYLCASSYQQGTLAEAFFGQGTRLTVV.

The sample holds a few counts of this clone. V and J are TRBV7-9 and TRBJ2-7; D is ambiguous. The germline V gene has CDR1 SEHNR and CDR2 FQNEAQ (reference sequence). The CDR3 consists of 13 residues. V was cut by 2 bases and J by 0 bases, with 5 bases left in between. CDR3 in DNA: TGTGCCAGCAGCTTAATAGTCTCCTACGAGCAGTACTTC. It yields the protein CASSLIVSYEQYF.

CDR3 in amino acids: CASSGQGIANYGYTF. The CDR3 region has the DNA TGTGCCAGCTCAGGACAGGGCATAGCTAACTATGGCTACACCTTC. The gene calls are TRBV18 and TRBJ1-2; 8 bases map to TRBD1. The CDR3 runs to 15 residues. CDR1 is KGHSH and CDR2 is LQKENI in the germline V gene. V lost 5 bases to trimming and J lost 0 bases; unmatched junction nucleotides: 5.

The chain employs TRBV10-3 and TRBJ1-1, with TRBD1 as a possible D gene (5 bases). CDR3 length equals 15 residues. Germline V gene sequence: CDR1 ENHRY, CDR2 SYGVKD. The V gene lost 5 bases and the J gene lost 4 bases, with 17 bases spanning the gap. In DNA form, the CDR3 reads TGTGCCATCAGTCCTCAGGGAATTGTGGCCACTGAAGCTTTCTTT. Residues: CAISPQGIVATEAFF.

The chain employs TRBV28 and TRBJ1-6; D possibly corresponds to TRBD1 (6 bases). Trimming cost V 9 bases and J 1 base, with 10 bases left between them. Germline CDR1 MDHEN, CDR2 SYDVKM. This CDR3 comprises 14 residues. The CDR3 reads CASGRGSYNSPLHF. The DNA for the CDR3 is TGTGCCAGTGGCAGGGGATCCTATAATTCACCCCTCCACTTT.

J is TRBJ2-1 and V is TRBV4-1; 7 positions match TRBD2. Trimming took 4 bases from V and 4 from J; bases not matched to a gene: 7. Germline-derived CDR1 and CDR2 are MGHRA and YSYEKL. The CDR3 runs 15 residues. The CDR3 nucleotides read TGCGCCAGCAGCCGTACCGGGACTAATTACAATGAGCAGTTCTTC. Its protein product is CASSRTGTNYNEQFF.

The chain combines TRBV5-6 with TRBJ1-5, with D unclear. Looked up from germline, CDR1 is SGHDT and CDR2 is YYEEEE. V was clipped by 2 bases and J by 1 base, with 4 bases between them. The CDR3 has 13 residues. The CDR3 coding sequence is TGTGCCAGCAGCTTCCAGAGCAATCAGCCCCAGCATTTT. Translation: CASSFQSNQPQHF.

V is TRBV5-1 and J is TRBJ1-4; possibly TRBD1 for D (6 bases). V gave up 0 bases and J gave up 6 bases, with 6 bases separating them. The CDR3 is 13 amino acids. Germline V gene data show CDR1 as SGHRS and CDR2 as YFSETQ. The chain's CDR3 is CASSLGQDEKLFF. The CDR3 DNA sequence: TGCGCCAGCAGCTTGGGACAGGATGAAAAACTGTTTTTT.

This chain connects TRBV30 to TRBJ1-6; 9 bases agree with TRBD1. This CDR3 is built from 14 residues. The V gene's germline CDR1 is GTSNPN and CDR2 SVGIG (reference sequence). With V trimmed by 5 bases and J by 8 bases, 7 bases remained unmatched. CDR3 coding DNA: TGTGCCTGGGGGCCGGGACAGGGAGATTCACCCCTCCACTTT. Its protein product is CAWGPGQGDSPLHF.

The J gene is TRBJ2-5, the V gene TRBV27; 9 nucleotides agree with TRBD1. The CDR3 totals 15 residues. In germline, CDR1 is MNHEY, CDR2 SMNVEV (reference sequence). Unmatched junction bases numbered 7, after V lost 6 bases and J lost 2 bases. CDR3 sequence: CASSWGQGVQETQYF. The CDR3 nucleotides are TGTGCCAGCAGCTGGGGACAGGGTGTGCAAGAGACCCAGTACTTC.

Notes on this clone: A much larger clone lies one base from this, so it may be a read error. The genes are TRBV5-6 and TRBJ1-2; maybe TRBD1 (6 bases). The CDR3 is 13 amino acids. The V gene lost 5 bases and the J gene lost 4 bases, with 12 bases spanning the gap. In germline, CDR1 is SGHDT, CDR2 YYEEEE. CDR3 loop: CASREDSFYGYTF. CDR3 DNA sequence: TGTGCCAGCAGGGAGGACAGCTTCTATGGCTACACCTTC.

The chain couples TRBV6-5 to TRBJ1-5, with 8 positions matching TRBD1. Trimming took 9 bases from V and 7 from J; bases not matched to a gene: 5. CDR3 length: 12 residues. CDR1 is MNHEY, CDR2 SVGAGI, per germline. Here the CDR3 reads CASSWTGQPQHF. Written as DNA, the CDR3 is TGTGCCAGTAGCTGGACAGGGCAGCCCCAGCATTTT.

The rearrangement links TRBV7-6 to TRBJ2-3; 16 bases agree with TRBD2. After removal of 5 bases from V and 8 bases from J, the junction contained 7 bases not matched to a gene. This CDR3 spans 16 amino acids. CDR1 SGHVS and CDR2 FNYEAQ come from the germline V gene. The CDR3 nucleotides read TGTGCCAGCAGCCCCCTCGGGACTAGCGGGAGGGTTACGCAGTATTTT. Translated, it gives CASSPLGTSGRVTQYF.

This clone was picked up a small number of times. Other DNA variants within this sample encode the same CDR3. The CDR3 nucleotides are TGTGCCAGCTCACCAAGAGGGGGTGAGCAGTTCTTC. It specifies CASSPRGGEQFF. The V gene is TRBV18, the J gene TRBJ2-1; D is perhaps TRBD1 (6 bases). Germline CDR1 is KGHSH and CDR2 is LQKENI. This CDR3 has 12 residues. The V end lost 2 bases, the J end lost 9 bases, and 8 bases lay between the germline ends.

This sequence joins TRBV29-1 and TRBJ2-3; TRBD2 might be the D (6 bases). The CDR3 is 15 residues long. Germline assignment: CDR1 SQVTM and CDR2 ANQGSEA. Trimming stripped 6 bases from V and 4 bases from J, with 20 bases between. DNA of the CDR3: TGCAGCGTCCCACGTCTTCCGGGAGTATCAGATACGCAGTATTTT. Amino acid sequence: CSVPRLPGVSDTQYF.

The gene calls are TRBV7-3 and TRBJ2-3; TRBD2 aligns across 10 bases. The CDR3 has 15 residues. Germline loops: CDR1 SGHTA, CDR2 FQGTGA. J gave up 5 bases and V 5 bases, and 7 bases lay outside the gene matches. The CDR3 DNA reads as TGTGCCAGCAGCCAAGGGACTAGCGACATAGATACGCAGTATTTT. Translated, it gives CASSQGTSDIDTQYF.

CDR3 DNA: TGCGCCAGCAGCGTTACCACAGGGGGCCGGGAGGGCTACACCTTC. Its protein product is CASSVTTGGREGYTF. The V and J genes are TRBV5-1 and TRBJ1-2; 9 bases are a match to TRBD1. The CDR3 has 15 amino acids. J lost 8 bases, V lost 4 bases, and 12 bases had no gene match. Germline CDR1 reads SGHRS; CDR2 reads YFSETQ. The full variable domain, its missing parts supplied by reference TRBV5-1 and TRBJ1-2, is KAGVTQTPRYLIKTRGQQVTLSCSPISGHRSVSWYQQTPGQGLQFLFEYFSETQRNKGNFPGRFSGRQFSNSRSEMNVSTLELGDSALYLCASSVTTGGREGYTFGSGTRLTVV.